The sequence of this T cell receptor (beta chain) was determined in a study of blood T cells in healthy people across ages. CDR1 and CDR2 from the germline V gene are SGHTA and FQGTGA. J lost 11 bases, V lost 4 bases, and 3 bases had no gene match. This CDR3 region has 13 residues. Sample-barcoded 5' priming and a J-beta primer mix drove a second PCR of roughly 7 to 11 cycles. TCRdb processed the 5' RACE reads anew with MiXCR; each CDR3 protein has one entry. The table has 700,000 or so distinct CDR3 sequences, roughly 41% seen once. Ten milliliters of peripheral blood were drawn from each donor into EDTA-treated tubes. This clonotype was seen only a few times.

This clonotype originated in a man older than 75 in good health. The sample taken for sequencing was blood. The V call is TRBV7-3, the J call TRBJ2-1, with TRBD2 identical over 12 bases. The CDR3 bases are TGTGCCAGCAGCTGGACTAGCGGGAATCAGCAGTTCTTC. The encoded protein is CASSWTSGNQQFF.